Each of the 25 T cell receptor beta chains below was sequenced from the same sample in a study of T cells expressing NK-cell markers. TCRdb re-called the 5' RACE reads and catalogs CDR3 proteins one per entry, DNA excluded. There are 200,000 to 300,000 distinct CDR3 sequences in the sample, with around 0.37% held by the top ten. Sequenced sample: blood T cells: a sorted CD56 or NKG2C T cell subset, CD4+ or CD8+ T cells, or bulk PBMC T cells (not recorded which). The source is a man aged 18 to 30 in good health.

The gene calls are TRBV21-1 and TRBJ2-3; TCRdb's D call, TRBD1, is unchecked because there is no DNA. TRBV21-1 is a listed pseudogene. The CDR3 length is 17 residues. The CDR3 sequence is CASRKRRDSVGSDTQYF.

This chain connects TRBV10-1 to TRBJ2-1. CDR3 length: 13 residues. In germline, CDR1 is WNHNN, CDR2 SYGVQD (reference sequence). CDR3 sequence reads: CARKLGVENEQFF.

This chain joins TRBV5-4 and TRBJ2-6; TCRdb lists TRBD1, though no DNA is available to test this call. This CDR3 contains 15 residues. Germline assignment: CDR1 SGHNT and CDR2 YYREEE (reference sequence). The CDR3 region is CASSPWVSGANVLTF.

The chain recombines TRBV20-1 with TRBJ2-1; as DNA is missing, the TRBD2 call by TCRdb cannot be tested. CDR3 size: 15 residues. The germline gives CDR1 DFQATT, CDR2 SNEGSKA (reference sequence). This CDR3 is CSARDRTSGTWEQFF.

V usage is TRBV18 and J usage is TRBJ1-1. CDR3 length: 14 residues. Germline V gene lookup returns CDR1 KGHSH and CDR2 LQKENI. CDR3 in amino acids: CASSRPTEDTEAFF.

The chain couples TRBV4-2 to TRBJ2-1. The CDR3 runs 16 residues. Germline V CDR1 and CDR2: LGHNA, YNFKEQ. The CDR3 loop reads CASSQEVQTSGNEQFF.

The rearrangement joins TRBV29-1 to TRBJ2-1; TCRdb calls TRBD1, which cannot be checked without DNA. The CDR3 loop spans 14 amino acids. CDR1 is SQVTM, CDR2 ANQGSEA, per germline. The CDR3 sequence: CSVESGAIYNEQFF.

CDR3 residues: CASRPPGLAGGGYNEQFF. V and J are TRBV28 and TRBJ2-1; TCRdb's D gene call, TRBD2, goes unchecked for lack of DNA. Germline V gene lookup returns CDR1 MDHEN and CDR2 SYDVKM. This CDR3 comprises 18 residues.

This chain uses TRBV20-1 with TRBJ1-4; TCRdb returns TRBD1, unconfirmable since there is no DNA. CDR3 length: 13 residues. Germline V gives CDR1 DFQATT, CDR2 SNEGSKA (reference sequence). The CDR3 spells CSAIGGSNEKLFF.

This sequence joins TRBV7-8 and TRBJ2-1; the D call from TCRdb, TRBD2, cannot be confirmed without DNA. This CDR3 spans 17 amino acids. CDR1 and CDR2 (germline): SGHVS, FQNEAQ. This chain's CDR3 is CASSLAISGIFHNEQFF.

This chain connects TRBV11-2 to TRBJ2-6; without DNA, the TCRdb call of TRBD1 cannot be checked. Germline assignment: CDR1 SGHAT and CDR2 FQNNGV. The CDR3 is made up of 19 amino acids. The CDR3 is CASSATTGHVISGANVLTF.

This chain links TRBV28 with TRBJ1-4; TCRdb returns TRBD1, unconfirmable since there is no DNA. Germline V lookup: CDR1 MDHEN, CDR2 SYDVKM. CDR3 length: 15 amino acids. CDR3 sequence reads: CASSPSARDGEKLFF. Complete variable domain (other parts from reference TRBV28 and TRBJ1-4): DVKVTQSSRYLVKRTGEKVFLECVQDMDHENMFWYRQDPGLGLRLIYFSYDVKMKEKGDIPEGYSVSREKKERFSLILESASTNQTSMYLCASSPSARDGEKLFFGSGTQLSVL.

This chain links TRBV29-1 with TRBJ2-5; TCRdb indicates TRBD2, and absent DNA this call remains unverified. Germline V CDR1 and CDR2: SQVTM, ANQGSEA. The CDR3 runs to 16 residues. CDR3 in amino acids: CSVVGPTSGTQETQYF.

CDR3 amino acids: CASSFSSGRQETQYF. This chain connects TRBV12-3 or TRBV12-4 to TRBJ2-5; TCRdb's assignment of TRBD2 cannot be checked, as there is no DNA. The CDR3 runs to 15 residues.

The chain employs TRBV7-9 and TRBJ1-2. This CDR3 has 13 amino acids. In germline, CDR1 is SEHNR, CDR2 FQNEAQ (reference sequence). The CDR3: CASSLSDNHGYTF. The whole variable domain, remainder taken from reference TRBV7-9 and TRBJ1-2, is DTGVSQNPRHKITKRGQNVTFRCDPISEHNRLYWYRQTLGQGPEFLTYFQNEAQLEKSRLLSDRFSAERPKGSFSTLEIQRTEQGDSAMYLCASSLSDNHGYTFGSGTRLTVV.

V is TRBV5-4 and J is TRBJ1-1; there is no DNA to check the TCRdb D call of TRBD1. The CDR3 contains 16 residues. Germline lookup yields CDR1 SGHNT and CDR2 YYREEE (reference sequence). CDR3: CASSGAPVPVGTEAFF.

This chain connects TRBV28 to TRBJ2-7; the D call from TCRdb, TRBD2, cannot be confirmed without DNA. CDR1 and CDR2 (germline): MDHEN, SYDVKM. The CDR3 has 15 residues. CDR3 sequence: CASSPPGLANYEQYF.

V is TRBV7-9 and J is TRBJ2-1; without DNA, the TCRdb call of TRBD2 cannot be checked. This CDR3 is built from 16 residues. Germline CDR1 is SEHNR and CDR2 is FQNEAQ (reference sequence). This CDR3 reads CASSSPTSGRGNEQFF.

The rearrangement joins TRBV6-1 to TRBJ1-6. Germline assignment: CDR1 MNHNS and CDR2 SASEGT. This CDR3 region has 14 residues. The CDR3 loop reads CATRYGTADFPLHF.

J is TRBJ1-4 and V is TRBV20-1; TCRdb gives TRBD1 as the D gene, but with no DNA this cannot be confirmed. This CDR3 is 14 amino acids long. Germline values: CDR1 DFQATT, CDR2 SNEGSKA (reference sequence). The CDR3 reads CSARSHRAGEKLFF.

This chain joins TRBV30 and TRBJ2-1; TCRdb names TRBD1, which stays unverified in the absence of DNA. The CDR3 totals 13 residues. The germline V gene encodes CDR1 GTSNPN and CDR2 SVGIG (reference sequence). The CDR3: CAWGRGDWNEQFF.

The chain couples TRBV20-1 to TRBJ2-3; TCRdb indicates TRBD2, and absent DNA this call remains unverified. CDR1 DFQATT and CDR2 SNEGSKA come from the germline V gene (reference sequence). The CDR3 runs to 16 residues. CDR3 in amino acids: CSASTSGRSGTDTQYF.

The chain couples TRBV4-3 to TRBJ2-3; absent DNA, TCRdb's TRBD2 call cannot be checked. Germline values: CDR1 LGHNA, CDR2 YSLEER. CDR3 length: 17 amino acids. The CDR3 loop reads CASSQDRSGGFTDTQYF.

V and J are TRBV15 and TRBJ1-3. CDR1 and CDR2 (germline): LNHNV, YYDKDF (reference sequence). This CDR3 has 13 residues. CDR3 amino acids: CATAHGAGNTIYF.

The CDR3 sequence is CASRLGPRPDTQYF. J is TRBJ2-3 and V is TRBV12-3 or TRBV12-4; TCRdb calls TRBD1, which cannot be checked without DNA. This CDR3 has 14 amino acids.